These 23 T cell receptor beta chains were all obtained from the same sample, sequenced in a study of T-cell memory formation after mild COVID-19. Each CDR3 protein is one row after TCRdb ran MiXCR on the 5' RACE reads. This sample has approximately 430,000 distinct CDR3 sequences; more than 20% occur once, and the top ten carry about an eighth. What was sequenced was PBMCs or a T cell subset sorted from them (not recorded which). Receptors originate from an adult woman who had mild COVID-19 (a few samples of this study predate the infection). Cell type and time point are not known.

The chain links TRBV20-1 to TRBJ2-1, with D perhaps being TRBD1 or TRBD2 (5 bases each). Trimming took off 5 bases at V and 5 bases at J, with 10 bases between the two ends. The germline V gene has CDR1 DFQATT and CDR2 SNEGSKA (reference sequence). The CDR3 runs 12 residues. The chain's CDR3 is CSARDQNNEQFF. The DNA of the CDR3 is TGCAGTGCTCGGGACCAGAACAATGAGCAGTTCTTC.

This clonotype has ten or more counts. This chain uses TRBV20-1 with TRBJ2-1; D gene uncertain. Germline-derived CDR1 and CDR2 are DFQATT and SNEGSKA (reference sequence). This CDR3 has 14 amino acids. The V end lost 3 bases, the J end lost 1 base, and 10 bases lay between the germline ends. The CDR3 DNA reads TGCAGTGCTAGGTCCCTTTGGTCCTACAATGAGCAGTTCTTC. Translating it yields CSARSLWSYNEQFF.

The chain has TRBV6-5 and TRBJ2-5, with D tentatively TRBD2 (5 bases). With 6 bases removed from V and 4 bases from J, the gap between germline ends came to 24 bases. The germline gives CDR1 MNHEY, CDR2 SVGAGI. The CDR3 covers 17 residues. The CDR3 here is CASSRGLGGLSSETQYF. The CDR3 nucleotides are TGTGCCAGCAGCCGCGGACTTGGCGGTCTGTCGTCAGAGACCCAGTACTTC.

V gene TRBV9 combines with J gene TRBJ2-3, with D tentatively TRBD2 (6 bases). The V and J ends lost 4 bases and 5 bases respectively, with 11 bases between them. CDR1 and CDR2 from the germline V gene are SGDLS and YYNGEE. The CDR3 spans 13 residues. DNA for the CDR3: TGTGCCAGCAGCTCCTCGGGGGTAGATACGCAGTATTTT. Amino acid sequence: CASSSSGVDTQYF.

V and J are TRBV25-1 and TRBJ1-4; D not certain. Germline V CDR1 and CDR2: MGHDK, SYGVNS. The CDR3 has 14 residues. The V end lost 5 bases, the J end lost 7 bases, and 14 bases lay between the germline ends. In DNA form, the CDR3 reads TGTGCCAGCAGTCCTCGGGGTAAGGGTGAAAAACTGTTTTTT. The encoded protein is CASSPRGKGEKLFF.

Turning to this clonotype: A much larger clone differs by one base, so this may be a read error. The CDR3 loop reads CASRRTGNTEAFF. CDR3 bases: TGTGCCAGCAGGCGGACAGGGAACACTGAAGCTTTCTTT. This sequence joins TRBV6-1 and TRBJ1-1, with TRBD1 matching over 7 bases. Trimming at V came to 6 bases and at J to 1 base, leaving 2 bases not matched to a gene. The CDR3 covers 13 residues. CDR1 is MNHNS, CDR2 SASEGT, per germline.

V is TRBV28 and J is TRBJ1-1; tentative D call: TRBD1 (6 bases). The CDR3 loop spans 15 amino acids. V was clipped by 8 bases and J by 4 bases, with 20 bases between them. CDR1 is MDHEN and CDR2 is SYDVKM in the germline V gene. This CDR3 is CASASPGGARTEAFF. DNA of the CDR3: TGTGCCAGCGCTTCACCCGGGGGGGCTCGCACTGAAGCTTTCTTT.

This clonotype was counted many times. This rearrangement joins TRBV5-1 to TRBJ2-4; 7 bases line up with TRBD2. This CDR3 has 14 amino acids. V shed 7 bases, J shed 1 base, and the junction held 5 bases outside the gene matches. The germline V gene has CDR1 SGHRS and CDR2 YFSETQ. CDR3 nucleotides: TGCGCCAGCGCCGCGGGGGACGCCAAAAACATTCAGTACTTC. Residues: CASAAGDAKNIQYF.

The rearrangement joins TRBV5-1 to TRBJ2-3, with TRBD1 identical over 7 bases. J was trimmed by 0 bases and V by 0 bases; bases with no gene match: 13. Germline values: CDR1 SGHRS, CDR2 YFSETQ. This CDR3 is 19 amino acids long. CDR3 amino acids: CASSLAGRDRAYSTDTQYF. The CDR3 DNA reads TGCGCCAGCAGCTTGGCCGGGCGAGACAGGGCATATAGCACAGATACGCAGTATTTT. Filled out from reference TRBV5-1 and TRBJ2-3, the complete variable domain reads KAGVTQTPRYLIKTRGQQVTLSCSPISGHRSVSWYQQTPGQGLQFLFEYFSETQRNKGNFPGRFSGRQFSNSRSEMNVSTLELGDSALYLCASSLAGRDRAYSTDTQYFGPGTRLTVL.

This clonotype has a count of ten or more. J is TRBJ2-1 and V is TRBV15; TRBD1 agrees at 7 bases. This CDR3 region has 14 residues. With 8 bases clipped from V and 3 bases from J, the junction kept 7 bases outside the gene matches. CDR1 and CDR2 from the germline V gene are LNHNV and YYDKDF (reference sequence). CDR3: CATADRVNYNEQFF. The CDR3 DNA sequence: TGTGCCACCGCTGACAGGGTCAACTACAATGAGCAGTTCTTC.

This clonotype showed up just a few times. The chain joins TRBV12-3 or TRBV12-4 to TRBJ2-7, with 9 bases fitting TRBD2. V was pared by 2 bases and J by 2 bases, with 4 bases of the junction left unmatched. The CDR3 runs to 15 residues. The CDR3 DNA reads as TGTGCCAGCAGTTTAAGGGGCGGGAGGGCCTACGAGCAGTACTTC. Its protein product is CASSLRGGRAYEQYF.

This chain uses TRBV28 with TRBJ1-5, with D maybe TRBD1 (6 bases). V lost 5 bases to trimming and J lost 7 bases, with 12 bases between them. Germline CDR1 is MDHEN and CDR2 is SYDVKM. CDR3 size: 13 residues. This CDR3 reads CASSPQGWQPQHF. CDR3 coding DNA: TGTGCCAGCAGTCCACAGGGATGGCAGCCCCAGCATTTT.

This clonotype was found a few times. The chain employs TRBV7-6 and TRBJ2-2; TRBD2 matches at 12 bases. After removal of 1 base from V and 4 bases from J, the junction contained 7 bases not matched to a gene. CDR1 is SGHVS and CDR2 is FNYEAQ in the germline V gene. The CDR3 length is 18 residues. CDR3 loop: CASSLVGLAGFSTGELFF. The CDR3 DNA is TGTGCCAGCAGCTTAGTAGGACTAGCGGGATTTAGCACCGGGGAGCTGTTTTTT.

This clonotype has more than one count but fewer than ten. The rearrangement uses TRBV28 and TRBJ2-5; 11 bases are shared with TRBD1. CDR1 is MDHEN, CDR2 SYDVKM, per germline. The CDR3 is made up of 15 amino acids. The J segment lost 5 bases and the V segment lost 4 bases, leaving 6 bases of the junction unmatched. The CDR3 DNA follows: TGTGCCAGCAGTTCACTCGGGACAGGGGGGGAGACCCAGTACTTC. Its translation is CASSSLGTGGETQYF. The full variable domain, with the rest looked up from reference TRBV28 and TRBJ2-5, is DVKVTQSSRYLVKRTGEKVFLECVQDMDHENMFWYRQDPGLGLRLIYFSYDVKMKEKGDIPEGYSVSREKKERFSLILESASTNQTSMYLCASSSLGTGGETQYFGPGTRLLVL.

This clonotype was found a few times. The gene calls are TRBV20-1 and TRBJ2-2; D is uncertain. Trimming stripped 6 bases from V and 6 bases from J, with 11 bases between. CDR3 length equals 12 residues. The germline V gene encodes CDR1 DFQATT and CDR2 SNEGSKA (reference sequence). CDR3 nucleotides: TGCAGTGCCCTCAGGCTTGCCGGGGAGCTGTTTTTT. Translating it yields CSALRLAGELFF.

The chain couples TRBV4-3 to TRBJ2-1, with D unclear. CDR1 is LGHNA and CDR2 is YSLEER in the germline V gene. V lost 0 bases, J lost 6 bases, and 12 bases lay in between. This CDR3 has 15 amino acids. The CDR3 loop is CASSQEGLWGNEQFF. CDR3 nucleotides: TGCGCCAGCAGCCAAGAAGGGCTGTGGGGCAATGAGCAGTTCTTC.

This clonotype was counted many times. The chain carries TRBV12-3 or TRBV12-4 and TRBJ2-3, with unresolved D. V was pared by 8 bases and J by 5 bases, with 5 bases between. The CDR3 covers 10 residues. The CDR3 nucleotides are TGTGCCAGCCGTGGAGATACGCAGTATTTT. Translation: CASRGDTQYF.

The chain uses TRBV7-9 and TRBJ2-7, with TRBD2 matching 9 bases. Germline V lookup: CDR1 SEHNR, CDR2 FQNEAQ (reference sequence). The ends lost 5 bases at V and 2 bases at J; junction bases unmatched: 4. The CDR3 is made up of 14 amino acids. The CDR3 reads CASSGPSGAYEQYF. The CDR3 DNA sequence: TGTGCCAGCAGCGGACCTAGCGGGGCCTACGAGCAGTACTTC.

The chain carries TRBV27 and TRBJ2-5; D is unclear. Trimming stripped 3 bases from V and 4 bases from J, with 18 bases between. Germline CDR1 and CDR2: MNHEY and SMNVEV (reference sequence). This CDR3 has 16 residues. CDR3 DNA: TGTGCCAGCAGTTTCACCGGGCCAAAATGGGGAGAGACCCAGTACTTC. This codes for CASSFTGPKWGETQYF.

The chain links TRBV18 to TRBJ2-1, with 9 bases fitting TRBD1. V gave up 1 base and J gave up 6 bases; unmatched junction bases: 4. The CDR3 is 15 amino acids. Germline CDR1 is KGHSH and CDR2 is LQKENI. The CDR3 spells CASSPLGQGGNEQFF. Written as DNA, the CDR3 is TGTGCCAGCTCACCACTGGGACAGGGTGGCAATGAGCAGTTCTTC.

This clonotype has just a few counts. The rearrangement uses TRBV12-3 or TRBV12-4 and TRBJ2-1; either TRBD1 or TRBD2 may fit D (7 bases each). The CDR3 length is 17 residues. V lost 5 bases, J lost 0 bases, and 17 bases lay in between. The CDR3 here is CASSRQGGLSSYNEQFF. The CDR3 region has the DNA TGTGCCAGCAGTCGCCAGGGGGGACTAAGCTCCTACAATGAGCAGTTCTTC.

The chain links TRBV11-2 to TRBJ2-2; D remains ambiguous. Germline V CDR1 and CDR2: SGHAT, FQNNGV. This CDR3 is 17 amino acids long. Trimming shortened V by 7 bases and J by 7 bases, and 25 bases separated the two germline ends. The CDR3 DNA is TGTGCCAGCATCCCCCCGACGGGTGGATTAAATAACGGGGAGCTGTTTTTT. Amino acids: CASIPPTGGLNNGELFF. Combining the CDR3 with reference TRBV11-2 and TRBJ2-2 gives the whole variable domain EAGVAQSPRYKIIEKRQSVAFWCNPISGHATLYWYQQILGQGPKLLIQFQNNGVVDDSQLPKDRFSAERLKGVDSTLKIQPAKLEDSAVYLCASIPPTGGLNNGELFFGEGSRLTVL.

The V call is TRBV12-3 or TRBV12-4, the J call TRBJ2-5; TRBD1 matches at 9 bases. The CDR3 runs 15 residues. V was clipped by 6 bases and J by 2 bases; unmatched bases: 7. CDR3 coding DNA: TGTGCCAGCAGAACCGGACAGGGGATTCAAGAGACCCAGTACTTC. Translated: CASRTGQGIQETQYF.